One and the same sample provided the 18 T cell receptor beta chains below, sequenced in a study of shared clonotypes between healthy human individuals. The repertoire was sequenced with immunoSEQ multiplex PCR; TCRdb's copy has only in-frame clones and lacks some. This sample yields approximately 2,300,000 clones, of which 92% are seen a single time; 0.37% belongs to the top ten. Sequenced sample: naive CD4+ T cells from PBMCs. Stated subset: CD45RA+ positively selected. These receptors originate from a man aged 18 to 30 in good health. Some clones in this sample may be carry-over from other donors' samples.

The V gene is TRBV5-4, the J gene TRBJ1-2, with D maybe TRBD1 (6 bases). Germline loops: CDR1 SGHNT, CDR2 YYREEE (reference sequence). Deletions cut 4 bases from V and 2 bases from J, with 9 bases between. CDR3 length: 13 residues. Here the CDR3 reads CASSATGNYGYTF. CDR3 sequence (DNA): TGTGCCAGCAGCGCCACAGGGAACTATGGCTACACCTTC.

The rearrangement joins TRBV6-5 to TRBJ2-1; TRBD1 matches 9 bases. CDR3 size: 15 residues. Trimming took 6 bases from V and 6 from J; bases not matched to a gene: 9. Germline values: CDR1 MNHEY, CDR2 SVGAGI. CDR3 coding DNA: TGTGCCAGCAGCCTCCGGGACAGGGTAGGCAATGAGCAGTTCTTC. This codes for CASSLRDRVGNEQFF.

As DNA, the CDR3 is TGCACCAGCAGTCGACAAGCCGAGCAGTACTTC. As protein: CTSSRQAEQYF. V and J are TRBV1 and TRBJ2-7; TRBD1 reflects the table's D call only, with no check against the DNA. TRBV1 is classified as a pseudogene. The CDR3 extends over 11 amino acids.

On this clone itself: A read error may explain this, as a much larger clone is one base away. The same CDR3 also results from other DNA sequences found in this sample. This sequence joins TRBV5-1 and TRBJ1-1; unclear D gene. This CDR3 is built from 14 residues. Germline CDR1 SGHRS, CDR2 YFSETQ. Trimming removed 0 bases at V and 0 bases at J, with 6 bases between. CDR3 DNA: TGCGCCAGCAGCTTGGACAGCGTGAACACTGAAGCTTTCTTT. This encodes CASSLDSVNTEAFF.

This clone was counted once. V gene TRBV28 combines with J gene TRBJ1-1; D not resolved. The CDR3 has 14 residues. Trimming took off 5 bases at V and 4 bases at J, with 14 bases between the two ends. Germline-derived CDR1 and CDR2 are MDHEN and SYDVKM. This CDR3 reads CASSPPGGGTEAFF. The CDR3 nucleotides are TGTGCCAGCAGTCCCCCAGGTGGCGGCACTGAAGCTTTCTTT.

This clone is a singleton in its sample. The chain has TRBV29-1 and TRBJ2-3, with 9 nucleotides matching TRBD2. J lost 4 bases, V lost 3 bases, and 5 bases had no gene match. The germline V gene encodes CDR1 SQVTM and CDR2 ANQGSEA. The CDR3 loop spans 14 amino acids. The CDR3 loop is CSVDGLAGPDTQYF. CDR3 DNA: TGCAGCGTTGACGGGCTAGCGGGACCAGATACGCAGTATTTT.

The CDR3, as DNA: TGTGCCAGCAGCTTAGTAGGGCCAGGGGGTCAAGAGACCCAGTACTTC. This gives the protein CASSLVGPGGQETQYF. The V and J genes are TRBV7-8 and TRBJ2-5; 7 bases agree with TRBD1. The CDR3 sequence is 16 residues long. J was trimmed by 2 bases and V by 1 base; bases with no gene match: 7. In germline, CDR1 is SGHVS, CDR2 FQNEAQ.

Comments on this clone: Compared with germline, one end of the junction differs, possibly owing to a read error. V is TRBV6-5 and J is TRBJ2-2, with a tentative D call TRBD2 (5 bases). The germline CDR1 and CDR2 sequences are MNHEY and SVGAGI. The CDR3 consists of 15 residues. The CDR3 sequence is CASSPLLGSDGQLFF. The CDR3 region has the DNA TGTGCCAGCAGTCCATTACTAGGGAGTGACGGGCAGCTGTTTTTT.

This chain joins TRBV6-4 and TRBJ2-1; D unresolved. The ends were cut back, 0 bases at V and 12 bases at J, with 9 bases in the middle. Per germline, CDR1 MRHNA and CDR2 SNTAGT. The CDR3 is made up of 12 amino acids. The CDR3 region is CASSDSRGWQFF. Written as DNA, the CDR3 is TGTGCCAGCAGTGACTCTCGAGGCTGGCAGTTCTTC.

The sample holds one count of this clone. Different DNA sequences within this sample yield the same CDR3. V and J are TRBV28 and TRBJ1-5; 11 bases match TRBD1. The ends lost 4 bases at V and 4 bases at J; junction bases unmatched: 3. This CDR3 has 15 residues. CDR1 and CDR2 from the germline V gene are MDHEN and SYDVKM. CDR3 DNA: TGTGCCAGCAGTTCCGGGACAGGGGGTAATCAGCCCCAGCATTTT. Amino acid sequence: CASSSGTGGNQPQHF.

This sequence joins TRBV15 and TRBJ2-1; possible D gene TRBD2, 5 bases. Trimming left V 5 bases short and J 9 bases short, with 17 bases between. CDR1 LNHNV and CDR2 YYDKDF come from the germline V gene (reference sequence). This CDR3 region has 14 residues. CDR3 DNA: TGTGCCACCAGCCCGGGCTCATTTGGGAGTGAGCAGTTCTTC. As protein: CATSPGSFGSEQFF.

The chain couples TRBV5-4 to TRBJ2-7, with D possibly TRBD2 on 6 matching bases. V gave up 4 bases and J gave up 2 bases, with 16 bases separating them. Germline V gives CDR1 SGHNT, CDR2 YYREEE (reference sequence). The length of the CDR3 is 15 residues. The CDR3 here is CASSARSGTPYEQYF. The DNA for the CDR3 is TGTGCCAGCAGCGCACGGTCCGGGACTCCCTACGAGCAGTACTTC.

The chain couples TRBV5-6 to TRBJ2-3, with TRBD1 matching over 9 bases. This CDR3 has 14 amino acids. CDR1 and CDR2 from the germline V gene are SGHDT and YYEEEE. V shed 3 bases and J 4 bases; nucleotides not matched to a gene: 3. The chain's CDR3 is CASSWGQGADTQYF. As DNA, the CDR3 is TGTGCCAGCAGCTGGGGACAGGGCGCAGATACGCAGTATTTT. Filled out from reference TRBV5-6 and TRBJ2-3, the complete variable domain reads DAGVTQSPTHLIKTRGQQVTLRCSPKSGHDTVSWYQQALGQGPQFIFQYYEEEERQRGNFPDRFSGHQFPNYSSELNVNALLLGDSALYLCASSWGQGADTQYFGPGTRLTVL.

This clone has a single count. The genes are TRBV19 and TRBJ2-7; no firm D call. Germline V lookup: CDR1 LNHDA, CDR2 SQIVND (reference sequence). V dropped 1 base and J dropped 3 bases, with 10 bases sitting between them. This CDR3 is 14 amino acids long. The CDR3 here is CASSIGDGSYEQYF. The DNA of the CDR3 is TGTGCCAGTAGTATAGGAGACGGTAGCTACGAGCAGTACTTC.

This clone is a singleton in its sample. The CDR3 coding sequence is TGCGCCAGCAGCGGCGGGTCGGGCAGGGGGCGAACATACACTGAAGCTTTCTTT. Translating it yields CASSGGSGRGRTYTEAFF. V gene TRBV5-1 combines with J gene TRBJ1-1; 8 bases fit TRBD1. Trimming removed 4 bases from V and 3 bases from J; junction bases left unmatched: 17. The CDR3 totals 18 residues. Germline lookup yields CDR1 SGHRS and CDR2 YFSETQ.

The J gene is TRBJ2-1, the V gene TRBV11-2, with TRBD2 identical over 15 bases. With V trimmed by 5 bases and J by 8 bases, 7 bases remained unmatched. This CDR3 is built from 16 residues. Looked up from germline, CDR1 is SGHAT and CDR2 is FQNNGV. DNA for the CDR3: TGTGCCAGCAGCCACGGGACTAGCGGGAGGATCGATGAGCAGTTCTTC. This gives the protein CASSHGTSGRIDEQFF.

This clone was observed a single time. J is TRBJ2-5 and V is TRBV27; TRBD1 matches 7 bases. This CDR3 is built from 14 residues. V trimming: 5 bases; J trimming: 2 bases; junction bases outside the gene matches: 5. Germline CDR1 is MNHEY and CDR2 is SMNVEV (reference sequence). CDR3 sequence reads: CASSVTGIQETQYF. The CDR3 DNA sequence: TGTGCCAGCAGTGTGACAGGGATACAAGAGACCCAGTACTTC.

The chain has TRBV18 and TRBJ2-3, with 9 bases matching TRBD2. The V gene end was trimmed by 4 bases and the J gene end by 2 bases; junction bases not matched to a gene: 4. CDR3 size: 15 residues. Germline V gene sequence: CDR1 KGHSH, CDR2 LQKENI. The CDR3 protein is CASSQLAGHTDTQYF. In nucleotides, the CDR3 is TGTGCCAGCTCACAGCTAGCGGGACACACAGATACGCAGTATTTT.